This T cell receptor beta chain was identified in a study of blood T cell repertoires in COVID-19. Study information: The analysed material was cDNA or gDNA that came from T cells, B-cell-depleted T cells, or PBMCs.

Original data processing: By means of reference gene primer amplification, nucleated cell counts were estimated. Some clones are missing from TCRdb's copy, which holds only in-frame ones; the method was immunoSEQ multiplex PCR. The V and J calls and clone size were taken over from that table, and D and trimming were inferred from the DNA. The table lists fewer than 70,000 clones, around 84% of them singletons. J was trimmed by 4 bases and V by 5 bases; bases with no gene match: 10. The CDR3 length is 15 residues. Germline CDR1 is LNHNV and CDR2 is YYDKDF (reference sequence). The clonotype comes from a human donor in a cohort sampled during active COVID-19. Sequencing was done on a sample of peripheral blood. This rearrangement joins TRBV15 to TRBJ1-1; 7 bases are shared with TRBD1. CDR3 nucleotide sequence: TGTGCCACCAGCGGACGACAGGGCGGTAGCACTGAAGCTTTCTTT. Translating gives CATSGRQGGSTEAFF. Full variable domain (missing parts from reference TRBV15 and TRBJ1-1): DAMVIQNPRYQVTQFGKPVTLSCSQTLNHNVMYWYQQKSSQAPKLLFHYYDKDFNNEADTPDNFQSRRPNTSFCFLDIRSPGLGDTAMYLCATSGRQGGSTEAFFGQGTRLTVV.